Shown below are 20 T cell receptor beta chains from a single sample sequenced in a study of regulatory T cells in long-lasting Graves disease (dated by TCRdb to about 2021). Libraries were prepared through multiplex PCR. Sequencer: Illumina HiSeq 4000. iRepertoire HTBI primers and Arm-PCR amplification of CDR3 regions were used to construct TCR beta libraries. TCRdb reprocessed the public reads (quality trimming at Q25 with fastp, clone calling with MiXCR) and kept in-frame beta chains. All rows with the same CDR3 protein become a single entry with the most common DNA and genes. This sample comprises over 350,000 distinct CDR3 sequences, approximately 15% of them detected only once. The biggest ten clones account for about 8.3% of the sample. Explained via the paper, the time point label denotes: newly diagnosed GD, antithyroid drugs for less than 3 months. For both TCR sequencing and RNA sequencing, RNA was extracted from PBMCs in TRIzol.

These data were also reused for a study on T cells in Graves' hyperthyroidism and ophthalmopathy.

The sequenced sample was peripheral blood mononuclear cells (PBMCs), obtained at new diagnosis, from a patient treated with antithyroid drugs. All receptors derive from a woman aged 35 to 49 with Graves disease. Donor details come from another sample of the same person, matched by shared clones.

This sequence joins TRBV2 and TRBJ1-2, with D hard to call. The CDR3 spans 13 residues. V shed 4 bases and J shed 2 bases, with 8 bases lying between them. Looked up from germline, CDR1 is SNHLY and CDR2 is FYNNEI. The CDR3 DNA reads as TGTGCCAGCAGTGCTCCAGTCAACTATGGCTACACCTTC. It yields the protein CASSAPVNYGYTF. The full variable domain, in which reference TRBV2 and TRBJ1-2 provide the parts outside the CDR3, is EPEVTQTPSHQVTQMGQEVILRCVPISNHLYFYWYRQILGQKVEFLVSFYNNEISEKSEIFDDQFSVERPDGSNFTLKIRSTKLEDSAMYFCASSAPVNYGYTFGSGTRLTVV.

CDR3: CASSDPRASGRDTQYF. The CDR3 DNA is TGTGCCAGCAGCGACCCTCGGGCTAGCGGGCGGGATACGCAGTATTTT. The chain links TRBV9 to TRBJ2-3; 8 positions match TRBD2. This CDR3 contains 16 residues. The V and J ends lost 3 bases and 6 bases, in that order; junction bases with no gene match: 12. Germline CDR1 reads SGDLS; CDR2 reads YYNGEE.

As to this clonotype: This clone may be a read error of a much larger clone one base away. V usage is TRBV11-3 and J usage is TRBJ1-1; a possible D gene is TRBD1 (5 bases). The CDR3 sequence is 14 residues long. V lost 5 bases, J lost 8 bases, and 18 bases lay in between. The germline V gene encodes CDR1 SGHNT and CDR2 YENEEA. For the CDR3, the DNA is TGTGCCAGCAGCCTTCAGGCAGGGTTGATAGAAGCTTTCTTT. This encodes CASSLQAGLIEAFF.

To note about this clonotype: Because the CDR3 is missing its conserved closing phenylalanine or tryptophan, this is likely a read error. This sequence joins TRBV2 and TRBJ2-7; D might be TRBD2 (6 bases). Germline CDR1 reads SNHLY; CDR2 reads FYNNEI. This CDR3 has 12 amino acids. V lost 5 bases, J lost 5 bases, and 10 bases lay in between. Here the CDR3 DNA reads TGTGCCAGCAGTCAGCGGGCCCACGAGCAGTACTTA. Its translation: CASSQRAHEQYL.

This CDR3 reads CASSRGTYYAGNTIYF. CDR3 DNA: TGTGCCAGCAGTCGGGGGACTTACTACGCTGGAAACACCATATATTTT. This sequence joins TRBV28 and TRBJ1-3; weak D call: TRBD1 (5 bases). This CDR3 contains 16 residues. Germline CDR1 is MDHEN and CDR2 is SYDVKM. The V gene lost 5 bases and the J gene lost 2 bases, with 16 bases spanning the gap.

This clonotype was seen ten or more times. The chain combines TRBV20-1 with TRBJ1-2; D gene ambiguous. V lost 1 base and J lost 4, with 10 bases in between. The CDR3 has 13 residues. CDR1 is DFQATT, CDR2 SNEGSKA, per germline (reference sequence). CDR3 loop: CSARGAGGYGYTF. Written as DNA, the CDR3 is TGCAGTGCTAGAGGGGCGGGCGGCTATGGCTACACCTTC.

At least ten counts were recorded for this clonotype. The CDR3 DNA reads TGTGCCAGCAGCCAAGAGGAGAGGGCTCAAGAAAAACTGTTTTTT. This encodes CASSQEERAQEKLFF. This chain connects TRBV4-2 to TRBJ1-4; D is uncertain. CDR1 LGHNA and CDR2 YNFKEQ come from the germline V gene. The CDR3 spans 15 residues. Trimming removed 0 bases at V and 8 bases at J, with 13 bases between.

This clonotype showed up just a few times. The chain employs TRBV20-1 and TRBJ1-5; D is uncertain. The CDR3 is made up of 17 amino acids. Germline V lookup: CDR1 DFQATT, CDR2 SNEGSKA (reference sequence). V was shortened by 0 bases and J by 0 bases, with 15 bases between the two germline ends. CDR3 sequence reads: CSARDATGVYSNQPQHF. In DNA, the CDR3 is TGCAGTGCTAGAGACGCGACCGGGGTTTATAGCAATCAGCCCCAGCATTTT.

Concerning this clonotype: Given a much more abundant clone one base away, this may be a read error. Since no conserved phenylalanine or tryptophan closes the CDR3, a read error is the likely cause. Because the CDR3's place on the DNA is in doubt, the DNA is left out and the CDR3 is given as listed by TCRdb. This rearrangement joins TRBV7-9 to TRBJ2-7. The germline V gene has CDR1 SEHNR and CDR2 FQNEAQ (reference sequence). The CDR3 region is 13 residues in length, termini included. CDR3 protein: CASSSVSTYEQCS.

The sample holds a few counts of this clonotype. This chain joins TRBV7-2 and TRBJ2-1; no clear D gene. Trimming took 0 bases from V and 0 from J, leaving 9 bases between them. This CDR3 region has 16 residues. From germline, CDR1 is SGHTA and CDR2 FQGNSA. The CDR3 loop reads CASSLAGSSSYNEQFF. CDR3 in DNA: TGTGCCAGCAGCTTAGCGGGGTCATCCTCCTACAATGAGCAGTTCTTC.

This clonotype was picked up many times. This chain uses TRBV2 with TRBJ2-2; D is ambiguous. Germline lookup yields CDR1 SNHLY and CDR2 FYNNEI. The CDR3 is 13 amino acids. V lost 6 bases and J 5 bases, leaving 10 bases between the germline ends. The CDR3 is CASRQVATGELFF. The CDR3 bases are TGTGCCAGCAGGCAGGTGGCTACCGGGGAGCTGTTTTTT.

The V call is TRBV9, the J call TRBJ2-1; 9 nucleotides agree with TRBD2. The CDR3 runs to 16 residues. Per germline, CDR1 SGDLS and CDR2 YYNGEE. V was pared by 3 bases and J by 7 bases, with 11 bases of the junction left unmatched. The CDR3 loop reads CASSGGAGGFRNEQFF. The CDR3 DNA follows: TGTGCCAGCAGCGGAGGAGCGGGAGGTTTTAGGAATGAGCAGTTCTTC.

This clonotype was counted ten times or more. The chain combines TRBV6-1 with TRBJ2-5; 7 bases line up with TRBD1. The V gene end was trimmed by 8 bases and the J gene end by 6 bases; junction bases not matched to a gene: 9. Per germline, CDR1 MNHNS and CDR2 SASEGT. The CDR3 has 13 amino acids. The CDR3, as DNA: TGTGCCAGCGGAACGACAGGGTCAAAGACCCAGTACTTC. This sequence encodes CASGTTGSKTQYF.

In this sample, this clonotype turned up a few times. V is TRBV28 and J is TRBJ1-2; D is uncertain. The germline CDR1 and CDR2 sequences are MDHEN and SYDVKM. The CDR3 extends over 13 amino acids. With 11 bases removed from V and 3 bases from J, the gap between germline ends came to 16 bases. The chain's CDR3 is CAAMGRVDYGYTF. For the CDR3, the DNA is TGTGCCGCCATGGGGAGGGTAGACTATGGCTACACCTTC.

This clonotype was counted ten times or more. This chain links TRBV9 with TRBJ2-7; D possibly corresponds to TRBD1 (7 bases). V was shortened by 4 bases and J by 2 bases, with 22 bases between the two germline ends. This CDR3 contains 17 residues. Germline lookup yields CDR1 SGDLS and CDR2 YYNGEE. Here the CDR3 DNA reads TGTGCCAGCAGCTCTCAGGGGGAGGAAAGTTCACCCTACGAGCAGTACTTC. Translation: CASSSQGEESSPYEQYF. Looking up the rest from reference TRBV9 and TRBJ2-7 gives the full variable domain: DSGVTQTPKHLITATGQRVTLRCSPRSGDLSVYWYQQSLDQGLQFLIQYYNGEERAKGNILERFSAQQFPDLHSELNLSSLELGDSALYFCASSSQGEESSPYEQYFGPGTRLTVT.

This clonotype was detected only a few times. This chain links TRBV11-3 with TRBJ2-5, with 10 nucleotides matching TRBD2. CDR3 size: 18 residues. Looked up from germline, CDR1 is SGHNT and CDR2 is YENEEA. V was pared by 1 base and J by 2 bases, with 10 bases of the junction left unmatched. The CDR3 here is CASSLGRLAGEYQETQYF. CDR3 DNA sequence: TGTGCCAGCAGCTTAGGACGTCTAGCGGGAGAGTATCAAGAGACCCAGTACTTC.

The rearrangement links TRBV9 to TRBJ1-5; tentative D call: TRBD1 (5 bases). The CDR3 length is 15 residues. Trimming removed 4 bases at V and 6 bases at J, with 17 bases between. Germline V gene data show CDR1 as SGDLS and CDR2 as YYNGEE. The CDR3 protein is CASSPGGAKGQPQHF. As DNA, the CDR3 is TGTGCCAGCAGCCCCGGAGGGGCCAAGGGTCAGCCCCAGCATTTT. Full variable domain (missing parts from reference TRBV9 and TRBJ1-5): DSGVTQTPKHLITATGQRVTLRCSPRSGDLSVYWYQQSLDQGLQFLIQYYNGEERAKGNILERFSAQQFPDLHSELNLSSLELGDSALYFCASSPGGAKGQPQHFGDGTRLSIL.

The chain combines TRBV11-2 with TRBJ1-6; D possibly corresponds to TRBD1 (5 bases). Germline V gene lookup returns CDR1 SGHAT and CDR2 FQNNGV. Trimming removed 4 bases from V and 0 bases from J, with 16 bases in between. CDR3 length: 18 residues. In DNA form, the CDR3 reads TGTGCCAGCAGCTCCGGGAAGGGGCGCAGCTCCTATAATTCACCCCTCCACTTT. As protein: CASSSGKGRSSYNSPLHF.

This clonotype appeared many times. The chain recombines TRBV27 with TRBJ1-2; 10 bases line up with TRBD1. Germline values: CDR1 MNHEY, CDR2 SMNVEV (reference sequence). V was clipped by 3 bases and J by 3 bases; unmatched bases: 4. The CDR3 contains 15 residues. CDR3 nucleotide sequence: TGTGCCAGCAGTTTGGGTGGGACAGGGGACTATGGCTACACCTTC. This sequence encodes CASSLGGTGDYGYTF.

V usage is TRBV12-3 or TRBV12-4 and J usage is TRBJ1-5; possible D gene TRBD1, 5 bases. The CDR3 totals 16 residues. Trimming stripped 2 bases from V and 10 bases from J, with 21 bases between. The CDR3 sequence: CASSLFAGRGDRPQHF. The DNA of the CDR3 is TGTGCCAGCAGTTTATTCGCAGGGCGGGGGGATCGACCCCAGCATTTT.